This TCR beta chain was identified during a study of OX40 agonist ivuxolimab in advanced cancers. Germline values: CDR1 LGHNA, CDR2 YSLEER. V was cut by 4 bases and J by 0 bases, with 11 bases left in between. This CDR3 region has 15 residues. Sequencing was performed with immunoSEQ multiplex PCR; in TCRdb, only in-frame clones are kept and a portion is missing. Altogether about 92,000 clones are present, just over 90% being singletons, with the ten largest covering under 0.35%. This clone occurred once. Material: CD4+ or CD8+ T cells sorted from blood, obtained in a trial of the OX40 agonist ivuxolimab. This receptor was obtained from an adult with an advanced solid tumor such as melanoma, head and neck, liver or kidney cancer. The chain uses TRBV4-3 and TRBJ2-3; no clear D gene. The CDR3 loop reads CASSPGRISTDTQYF. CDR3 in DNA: TGCGCCAGCAGCCCCGGACGAATAAGCACAGATACGCAGTATTTT.